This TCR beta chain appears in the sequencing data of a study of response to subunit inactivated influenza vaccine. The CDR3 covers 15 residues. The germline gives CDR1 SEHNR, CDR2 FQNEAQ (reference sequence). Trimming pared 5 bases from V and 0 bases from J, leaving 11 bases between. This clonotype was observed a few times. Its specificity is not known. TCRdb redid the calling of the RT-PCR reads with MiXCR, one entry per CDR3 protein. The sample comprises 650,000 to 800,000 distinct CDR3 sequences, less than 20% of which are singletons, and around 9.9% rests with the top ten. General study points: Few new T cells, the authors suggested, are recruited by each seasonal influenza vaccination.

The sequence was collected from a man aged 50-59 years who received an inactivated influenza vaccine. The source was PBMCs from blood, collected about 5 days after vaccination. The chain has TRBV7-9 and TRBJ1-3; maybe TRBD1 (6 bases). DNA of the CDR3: TGTGCCAGCAGCCAATACAGGGCCTCTGGAAACACCATATATTTT. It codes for CASSQYRASGNTIYF.